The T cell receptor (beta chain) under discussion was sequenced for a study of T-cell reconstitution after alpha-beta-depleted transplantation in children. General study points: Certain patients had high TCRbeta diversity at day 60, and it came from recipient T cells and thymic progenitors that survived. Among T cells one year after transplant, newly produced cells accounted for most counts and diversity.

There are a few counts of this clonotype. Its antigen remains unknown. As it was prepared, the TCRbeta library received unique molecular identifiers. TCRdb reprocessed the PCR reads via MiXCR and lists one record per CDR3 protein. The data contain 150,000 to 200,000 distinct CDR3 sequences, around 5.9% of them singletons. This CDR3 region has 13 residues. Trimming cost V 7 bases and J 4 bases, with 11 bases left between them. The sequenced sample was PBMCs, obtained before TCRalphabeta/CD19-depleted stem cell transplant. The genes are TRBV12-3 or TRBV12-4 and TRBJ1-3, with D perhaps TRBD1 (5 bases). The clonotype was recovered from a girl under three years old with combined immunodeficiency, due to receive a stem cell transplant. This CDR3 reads CASNKGTGNTIYF. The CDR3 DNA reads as TGTGCCAGCAATAAGGGGACCGGAAACACCATATATTTT.